This T cell receptor beta chain derives from a study of OX40 agonist ivuxolimab in advanced cancers. The CDR3 has 16 residues. With V trimmed by 8 bases and J by 0 bases, 9 bases remained unmatched. Germline V lookup: CDR1 MNHEY, CDR2 SMNVEV (reference sequence). The method was immunoSEQ multiplex PCR; TCRdb's version includes in-frame clones alone and lacks a portion of them. This table holds some 50,000 clones, approximately 80% found once. This material consisted of CD4+ or CD8+ T cells sorted from blood, taken in a trial of the OX40 agonist ivuxolimab. V is TRBV27 and J is TRBJ2-2; 7 nucleotides align to TRBD2. This receptor was identified in an adult with an advanced solid tumor such as melanoma, head and neck, liver or kidney cancer. CDR3 DNA: TGTGCCAGCCAACCGGGGCTAGCGGCGAACACCGGGGAGCTGTTTTTT. Amino acids: CASQPGLAANTGELFF.